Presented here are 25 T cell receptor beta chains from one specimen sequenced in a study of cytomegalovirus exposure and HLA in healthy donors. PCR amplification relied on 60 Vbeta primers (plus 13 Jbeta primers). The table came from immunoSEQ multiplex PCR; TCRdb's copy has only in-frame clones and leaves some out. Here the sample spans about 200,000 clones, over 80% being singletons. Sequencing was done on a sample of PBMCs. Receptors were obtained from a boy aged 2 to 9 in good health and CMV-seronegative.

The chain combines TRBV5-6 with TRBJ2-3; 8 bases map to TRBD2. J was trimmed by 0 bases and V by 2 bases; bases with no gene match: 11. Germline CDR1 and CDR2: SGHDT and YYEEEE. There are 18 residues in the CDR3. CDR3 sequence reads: CASSFGGGLAYSTDTQYF. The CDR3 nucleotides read TGTGCCAGCAGCTTCGGGGGAGGACTAGCATATAGCACAGATACGCAGTATTTT.

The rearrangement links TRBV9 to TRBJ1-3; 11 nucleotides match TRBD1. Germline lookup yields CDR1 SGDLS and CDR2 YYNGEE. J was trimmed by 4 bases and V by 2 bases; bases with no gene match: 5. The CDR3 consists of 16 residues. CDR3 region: CASSVQGQGDGNTIYF. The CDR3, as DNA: TGTGCCAGCAGCGTCCAGGGACAGGGGGACGGAAACACCATATATTTT.

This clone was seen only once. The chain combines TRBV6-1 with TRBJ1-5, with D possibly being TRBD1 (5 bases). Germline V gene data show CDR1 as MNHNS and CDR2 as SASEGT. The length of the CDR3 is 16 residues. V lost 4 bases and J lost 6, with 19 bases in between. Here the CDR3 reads CASSGRGGELGQPQHF. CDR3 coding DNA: TGTGCCAGCAGTGGCCGCGGAGGGGAATTAGGTCAGCCCCAGCATTTT.

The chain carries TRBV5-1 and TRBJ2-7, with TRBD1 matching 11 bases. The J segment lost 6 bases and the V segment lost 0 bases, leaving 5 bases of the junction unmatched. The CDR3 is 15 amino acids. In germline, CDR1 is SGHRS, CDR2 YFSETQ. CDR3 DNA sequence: TGCGCCAGCAGCTTGGTCGGGACAGGGGGGTCCGAGCAGTACTTC. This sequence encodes CASSLVGTGGSEQYF.

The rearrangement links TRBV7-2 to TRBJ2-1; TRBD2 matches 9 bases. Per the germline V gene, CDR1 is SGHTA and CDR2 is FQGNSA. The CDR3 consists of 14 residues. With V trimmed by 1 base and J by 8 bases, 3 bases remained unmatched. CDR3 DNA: TGTGCCAGCAGCTTAGGCGGGAGGGCTTATGAGCAGTTCTTC. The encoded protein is CASSLGGRAYEQFF.

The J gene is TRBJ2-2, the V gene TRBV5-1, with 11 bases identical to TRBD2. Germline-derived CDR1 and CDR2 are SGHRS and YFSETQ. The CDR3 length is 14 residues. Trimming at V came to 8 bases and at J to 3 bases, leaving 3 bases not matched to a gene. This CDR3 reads CASSGRADTGELFF. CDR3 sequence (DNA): TGCGCCAGTAGCGGGAGGGCCGACACCGGGGAGCTGTTTTTT.

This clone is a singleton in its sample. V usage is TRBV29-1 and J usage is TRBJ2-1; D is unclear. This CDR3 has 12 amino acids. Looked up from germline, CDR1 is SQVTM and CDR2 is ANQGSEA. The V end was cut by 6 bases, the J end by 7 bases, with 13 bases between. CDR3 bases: TGCAGCGTGGGCCCTCCCAAGAATGAGCAGTTCTTC. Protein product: CSVGPPKNEQFF.

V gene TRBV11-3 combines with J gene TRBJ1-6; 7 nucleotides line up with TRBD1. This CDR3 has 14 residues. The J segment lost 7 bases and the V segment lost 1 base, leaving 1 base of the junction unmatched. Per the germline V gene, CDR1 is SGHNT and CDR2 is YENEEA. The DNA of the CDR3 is TGTGCCAGCAGCTTAGCAGGGGGGAATTCACCCCTCCACTTT. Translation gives CASSLAGGNSPLHF.

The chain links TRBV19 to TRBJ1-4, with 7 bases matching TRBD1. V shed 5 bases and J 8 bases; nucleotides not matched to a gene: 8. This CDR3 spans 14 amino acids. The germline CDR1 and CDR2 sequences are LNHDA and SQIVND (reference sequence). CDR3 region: CASSLQGWEEKLFF. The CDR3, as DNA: TGTGCCAGTAGTTTACAGGGGTGGGAAGAAAAACTGTTTTTT.

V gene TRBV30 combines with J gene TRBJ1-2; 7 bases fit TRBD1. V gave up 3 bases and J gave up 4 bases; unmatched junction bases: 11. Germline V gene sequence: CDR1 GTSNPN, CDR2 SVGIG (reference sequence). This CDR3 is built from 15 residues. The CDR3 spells CAWRRTGVVGYGYTF. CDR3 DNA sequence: TGTGCCTGGAGGAGAACAGGGGTGGTGGGCTATGGCTACACCTTC.

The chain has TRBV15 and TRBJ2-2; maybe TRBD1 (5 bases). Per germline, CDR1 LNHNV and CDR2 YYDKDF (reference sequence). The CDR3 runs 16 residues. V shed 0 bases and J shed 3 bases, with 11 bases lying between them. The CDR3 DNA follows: TGTGCCACCAGCAGAGATGCAGGGCGCTACACCGGGGAGCTGTTTTTT. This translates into CATSRDAGRYTGELFF.

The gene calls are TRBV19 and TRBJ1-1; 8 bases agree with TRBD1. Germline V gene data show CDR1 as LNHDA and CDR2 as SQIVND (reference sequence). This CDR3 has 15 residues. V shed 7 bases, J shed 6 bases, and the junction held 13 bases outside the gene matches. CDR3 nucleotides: TGTGCCAGTAACTCGGACAGGGCCCATGTGGCTGAAGCTTTCTTT. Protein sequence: CASNSDRAHVAEAFF.

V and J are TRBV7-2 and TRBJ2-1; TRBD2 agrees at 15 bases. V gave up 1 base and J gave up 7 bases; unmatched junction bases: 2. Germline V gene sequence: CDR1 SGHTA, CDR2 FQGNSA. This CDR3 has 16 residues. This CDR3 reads CASSLGTSGRVNEQFF. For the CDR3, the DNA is TGTGCCAGCAGCTTAGGGACTAGCGGGAGGGTAAATGAGCAGTTCTTC.

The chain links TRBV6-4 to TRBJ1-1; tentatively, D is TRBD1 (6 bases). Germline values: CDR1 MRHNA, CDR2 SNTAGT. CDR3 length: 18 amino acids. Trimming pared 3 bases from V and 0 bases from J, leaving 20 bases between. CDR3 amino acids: CASSEDRPQRRVNTEAFF. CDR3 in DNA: TGTGCCAGCAGTGAAGACAGGCCCCAACGTCGGGTGAACACTGAAGCTTTCTTT.

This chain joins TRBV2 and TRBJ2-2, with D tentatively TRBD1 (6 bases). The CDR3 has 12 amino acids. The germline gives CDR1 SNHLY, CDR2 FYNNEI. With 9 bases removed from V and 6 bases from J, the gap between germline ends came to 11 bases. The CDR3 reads CARQGEAGELFF. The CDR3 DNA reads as TGTGCCAGACAGGGAGAGGCCGGGGAGCTGTTTTTT.

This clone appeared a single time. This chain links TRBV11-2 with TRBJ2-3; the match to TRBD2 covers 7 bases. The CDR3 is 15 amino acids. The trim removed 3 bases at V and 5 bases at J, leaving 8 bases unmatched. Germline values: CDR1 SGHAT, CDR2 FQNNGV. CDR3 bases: TGTGCCAGCAGCTTGCGGGAGATTACTGGAGATACGCAGTATTTT. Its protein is CASSLREITGDTQYF.

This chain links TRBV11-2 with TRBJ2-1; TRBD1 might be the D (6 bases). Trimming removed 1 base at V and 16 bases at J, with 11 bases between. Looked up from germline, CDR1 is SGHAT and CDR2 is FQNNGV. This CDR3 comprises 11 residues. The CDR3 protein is CASSLAQGFFF. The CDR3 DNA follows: TGTGCCAGCAGCTTAGCACAGGGATTCTTCTTC. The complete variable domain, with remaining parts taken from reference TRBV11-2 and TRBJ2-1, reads EAGVAQSPRYKIIEKRQSVAFWCNPISGHATLYWYQQILGQGPKLLIQFQNNGVVDDSQLPKDRFSAERLKGVDSTLKIQPAKLEDSAVYLCASSLAQGFFFGPGTRLTVL.

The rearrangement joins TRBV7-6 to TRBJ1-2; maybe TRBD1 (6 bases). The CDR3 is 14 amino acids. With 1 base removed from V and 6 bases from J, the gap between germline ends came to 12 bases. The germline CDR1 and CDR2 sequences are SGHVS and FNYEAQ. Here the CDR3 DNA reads TGTGCCAGCAGCTTAGGGGGGGGGCTCGATGGCTACACCTTC. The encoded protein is CASSLGGGLDGYTF.

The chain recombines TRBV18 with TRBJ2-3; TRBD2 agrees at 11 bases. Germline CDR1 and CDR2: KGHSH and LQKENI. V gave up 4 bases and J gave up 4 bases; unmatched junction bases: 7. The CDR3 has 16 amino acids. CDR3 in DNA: TGTGCCAGCTCACTTACTAGCGGGAGTTGGTCAGATACGCAGTATTTT. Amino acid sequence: CASSLTSGSWSDTQYF.

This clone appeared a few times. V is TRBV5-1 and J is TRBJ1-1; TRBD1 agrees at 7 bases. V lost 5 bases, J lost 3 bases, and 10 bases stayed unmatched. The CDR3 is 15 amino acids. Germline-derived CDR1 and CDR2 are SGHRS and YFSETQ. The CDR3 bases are TGCGCCAGCAGGGATGGCAGGGGGAGGCACACTGAAGCTTTCTTT. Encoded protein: CASRDGRGRHTEAFF.

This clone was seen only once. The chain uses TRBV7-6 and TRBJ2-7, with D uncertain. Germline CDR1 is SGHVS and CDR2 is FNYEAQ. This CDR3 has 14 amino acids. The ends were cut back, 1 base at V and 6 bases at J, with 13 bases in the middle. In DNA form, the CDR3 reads TGTGCCAGCAGCTTAGGTCCGGCGGCCCGCGAGCAGTACTTC. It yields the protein CASSLGPAAREQYF.

In DNA, the CDR3 is TGTGCTAGTGGTCCGGGACTAGCGGGTTCAGATACGCAGTATTTT. Its translation: CASGPGLAGSDTQYF. The rearrangement uses TRBV12-5 and TRBJ2-3; TRBD2 matches at 12 bases. This CDR3 contains 15 residues. After removal of 5 bases from V and 4 bases from J, the junction contained 4 bases not matched to a gene. CDR1 is LGHNT and CDR2 is FRNRAP in the germline V gene.

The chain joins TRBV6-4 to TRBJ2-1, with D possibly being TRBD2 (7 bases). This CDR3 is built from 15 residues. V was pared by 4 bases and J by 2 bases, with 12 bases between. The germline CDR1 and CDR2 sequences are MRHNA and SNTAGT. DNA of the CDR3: TGTGCCAGCAGTGTAGGGCGGGGGCCCTACAATGAGCAGTTCTTC. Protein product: CASSVGRGPYNEQFF.

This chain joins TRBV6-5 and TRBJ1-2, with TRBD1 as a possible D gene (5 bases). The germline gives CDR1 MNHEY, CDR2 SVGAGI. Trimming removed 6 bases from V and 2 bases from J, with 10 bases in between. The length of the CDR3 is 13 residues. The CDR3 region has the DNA TGTGCCAGCAGCCGCGGGGACAACTATGGCTACACCTTC. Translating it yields CASSRGDNYGYTF.

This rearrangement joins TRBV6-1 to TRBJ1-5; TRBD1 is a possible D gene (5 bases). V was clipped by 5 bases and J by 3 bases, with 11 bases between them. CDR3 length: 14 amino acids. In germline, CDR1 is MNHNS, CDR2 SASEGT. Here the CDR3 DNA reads TGTGCCAGCAGTTCCCGACAGTACAATCAGCCCCAGCATTTT. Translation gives CASSSRQYNQPQHF.